The clone carrying this TCR beta chain has ten or more counts. No antigen is known for it. A single record per CDR3 protein comes from TCRdb applying MiXCR to the 5' RACE reads. Among roughly 260,000 distinct CDR3 sequences listed, 6% to 8.5% were seen once. The data originate from a study of identical twins. Overall study results and limits: Among monozygotic twins, out-of-frame TCR alpha sharing exceeded what models predicted. Twin pairs had excess sharing that was weaker in beta out-of-frame sequences.

The CDR3 spans 13 residues. Per germline, CDR1 SQVTM and CDR2 ANQGSEA. V gave up 1 base and J gave up 4 bases, with 8 bases separating them. These same records also appear under a second study, on yellow fever vaccine responses in identical twins. That source reports: Reportedly, the T cell response mounted by twins to vaccine seemed partly convergent, partly personalized.

Sequencing was performed on CD8+ T cells sorted from blood. The gene calls are TRBV29-1 and TRBJ1-5; no clear D. The sequence was obtained from a woman aged 18-29 years in good health. CDR3 DNA sequence: TGCAGCGTTGAAGCAGGTCTAAATCAGCCCCAGCATTTT. This sequence encodes CSVEAGLNQPQHF.